These T cell receptor beta chains were read from a single sample in a study of blood T cell repertoires in COVID-19. The protocol was immunoSEQ multiplex PCR, while the TCRdb copy is restricted to in-frame clones and leaves out a portion. The table records roughly 26,000 clones, roughly 90% of them present only once. Sequencing was performed on peripheral blood. The source of these receptors is a human donor in a cohort sampled during active COVID-19. Both conserved end residues are part of each CDR3. The order of the fields is J gene, D gene, V gene, clone size, CDR3 length, CDR3 protein, CDR3 DNA. A D gene is named only where the DNA matches it firmly. The size field is filled for only some rows; it gives once, few, many or a size class.

J: TRBJ2-1; D: TRBD2; V: TRBV5-1; size: -; length: 15; CDR3: CASSPGTSGGVEQFF; DNA: TGCGCCAGCAGCCCTGGGACTAGCGGGGGGGTTGAGCAGTTCTTC
J: TRBJ2-5; D: TRBD1; V: TRBV10-2; size: -; length: 12; CDR3: CASTTGWETQYF; DNA: TGCGCCAGCACGACAGGGTGGGAGACCCAGTACTTC
J: TRBJ2-5; D: -; V: TRBV5-4; size: -; length: 11; CDR3: CASSAEETQYF; DNA: TGTGCCAGCAGCGCGGAGGAGACCCAGTACTTC
J: TRBJ1-6; D: TRBD1; V: TRBV9; size: -; length: 14; CDR3: CASSVTGVNSPLHF; DNA: TGTGCCAGCAGCGTGACAGGGGTAAATTCACCCCTCCACTTT
J: TRBJ1-2; D: TRBD1; V: TRBV5-1; size: -; length: 14; CDR3: CASSLPGTDYGYTF; DNA: TGCGCCAGCAGCTTGCCCGGGACAGACTATGGCTACACCTTC
J: TRBJ2-3; D: -; V: TRBV28; size: -; length: 13; CDR3: CASSPPPTDTQYF; DNA: TGTGCCAGCAGCCCTCCCCCCACAGATACGCAGTATTTT
J: TRBJ2-3; D: -; V: TRBV5-1; size: -; length: 15; CDR3: CASSLPRDSGDTQYF; DNA: TGCGCCAGCAGCTTGCCGCGGGACAGCGGAGATACGCAGTATTTT
J: TRBJ2-2; D: -; V: TRBV9; size: -; length: 15; CDR3: CASSVGGSNTGELFF; DNA: TGTGCCAGCAGCGTCGGGGGTTCGAACACCGGGGAGCTGTTTTTT
J: TRBJ2-2; D: -; V: TRBV19; size: -; length: 15; CDR3: CASRGSPSNTGELFF; DNA: TGTGCCAGTAGGGGGAGTCCCTCGAACACCGGGGAGCTGTTTTTT
J: TRBJ1-5; D: -; V: TRBV18; size: -; length: 13; CDR3: CASSPRLNQPQHF; DNA: TGTGCCAGCTCACCCCGACTTAATCAGCCCCAGCATTTT
J: TRBJ2-1; D: TRBD1; V: TRBV7-2; size: -; length: 16; CDR3: CASSLRVGQGSHEQFF; DNA: TGTGCCAGCAGCTTACGGGTAGGACAGGGGAGTCATGAGCAGTTCTTC
J: TRBJ2-3; D: TRBD2; V: TRBV5-1; size: -; length: 17; CDR3: CASSTGTSGGATDTQYF; DNA: TGCGCCAGCAGCACCGGGACTAGCGGGGGGGCCACAGATACGCAGTATTTT
J: TRBJ2-1; D: TRBD2; V: TRBV14; size: -; length: 16; CDR3: CASSQMGLAGVNEQFF; DNA: TGTGCCAGCAGCCAGATGGGACTAGCGGGGGTCAATGAGCAGTTCTTC
J: TRBJ2-3; D: TRBD1; V: TRBV10-1; size: -; length: 15; CDR3: CASSQGTGDTDTQYF; DNA: TGCGCCAGCAGTCAGGGGACAGGAGACACAGATACGCAGTATTTT
J: TRBJ1-2; D: TRBD1; V: TRBV18; size: few; length: 13; CDR3: CASSQQGDYGYTF; DNA: TGTGCCAGCTCCCAACAGGGGGACTATGGCTACACCTTC
J: TRBJ1-1; D: -; V: TRBV14; size: -; length: 17; CDR3: CASSPKRYWGGDTEAFF; DNA: TGTGCCAGCAGCCCAAAAAGATATTGGGGAGGGGACACTGAAGCTTTCTTT
J: TRBJ2-1; D: TRBD1; V: TRBV19; size: once; length: 14; CDR3: CASSILQGDDEQFF; DNA: TGTGCCAGTAGTATCCTACAGGGGGATGATGAGCAGTTCTTC
J: TRBJ2-5; D: -; V: TRBV7-9; size: -; length: 14; CDR3: CASSLLSSDGTQYF; DNA: TGTGCCAGCAGCCTTCTTTCAAGCGACGGGACCCAGTACTTC
J: TRBJ1-5; D: -; V: TRBV27; size: -; length: 15; CDR3: CASSLSGMGNQPQHF; DNA: TGTGCCAGCAGTTTATCCGGGATGGGCAATCAGCCCCAGCATTTT
J: TRBJ2-3; D: -; V: TRBV12-5; size: once; length: 14; CDR3: CASGMTGGTDTQYF; DNA: TGTGCTAGTGGCATGACGGGAGGCACAGATACGCAGTATTTT
J: TRBJ1-3; D: -; V: TRBV27; size: -; length: 14; CDR3: CASSLGGSGNTIYF; DNA: TGTGCCAGCAGTTTGGGGGGTTCTGGAAACACCATATATTTT
J: TRBJ2-5; D: TRBD1; V: TRBV5-4; size: -; length: 15; CDR3: CASSLDGRGRETQYF; DNA: TGTGCCAGCAGCTTGGATGGCAGGGGGCGGGAGACCCAGTACTTC
J: TRBJ1-4; D: -; V: TRBV15; size: -; length: 13; CDR3: CATSRQIDEKLFF; DNA: TGTGCCACCAGCAGGCAGATTGATGAAAAACTGTTTTTT
J: TRBJ1-1; D: TRBD1; V: TRBV2; size: -; length: 16; CDR3: CASVTGERSRNTEAFF; DNA: TGTGCCAGCGTTACAGGGGAAAGGAGTAGAAACACTGAAGCTTTCTTT
J: TRBJ1-6; D: -; V: TRBV5-5; size: -; length: 13; CDR3: CASSSGHPSPLHF; DNA: TGTGCCAGCAGCTCGGGACATCCGTCACCCCTCCACTTT
J: TRBJ2-2; D: -; V: TRBV7-2; size: -; length: 14; CDR3: CASSLGGNTGELFF; DNA: TGTGCCAGCAGCTTAGGCGGTAACACCGGGGAGCTGTTTTTT
J: TRBJ2-5; D: TRBD2; V: TRBV9; size: -; length: 15; CDR3: CASSVEGTRLETQYF; DNA: TGTGCCAGCAGCGTAGAGGGGACTAGGTTAGAGACCCAGTACTTC
J: TRBJ1-1; D: -; V: TRBV4-1; size: -; length: 13; CDR3: CASSERGFTEAFF; DNA: TGCGCCAGCAGCGAAAGGGGTTTTACTGAAGCTTTCTTT
J: TRBJ1-4; D: TRBD1; V: TRBV5-1; size: -; length: 19; CDR3: CASSHGQARTGSTNEKLFF; DNA: TGCGCCAGCAGCCACGGACAGGCAAGGACCGGCTCAACTAATGAAAAACTGTTTTTT
J: TRBJ2-3; D: -; V: TRBV12-1; size: -; length: 16; CDR3: CASSFRGAAIRDTQYF; DNA: TGTGCCAGCAGCTTTCGGGGGGCCGCTATTAGGGATACGCAGTATTTT